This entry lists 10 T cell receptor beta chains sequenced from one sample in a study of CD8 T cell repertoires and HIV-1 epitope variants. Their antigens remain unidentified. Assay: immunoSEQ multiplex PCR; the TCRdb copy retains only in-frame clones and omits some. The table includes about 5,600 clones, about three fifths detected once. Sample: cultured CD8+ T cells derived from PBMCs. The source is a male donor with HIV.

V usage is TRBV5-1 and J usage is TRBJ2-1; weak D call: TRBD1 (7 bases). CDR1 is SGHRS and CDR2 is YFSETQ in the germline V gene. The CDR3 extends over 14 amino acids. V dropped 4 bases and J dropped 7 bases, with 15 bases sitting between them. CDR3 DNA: TGCGCCAGCAGCCGAACAGCAGGGGGGAATGAGCAGTTCTTC. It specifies CASSRTAGGNEQFF.

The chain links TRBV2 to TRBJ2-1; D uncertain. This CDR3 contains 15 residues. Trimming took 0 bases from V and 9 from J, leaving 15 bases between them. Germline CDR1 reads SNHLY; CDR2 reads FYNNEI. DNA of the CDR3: TGTGCCAGCAGTGAAGCGCTAGGTCCACGCAGTGAGCAGTTCTTC. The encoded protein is CASSEALGPRSEQFF.

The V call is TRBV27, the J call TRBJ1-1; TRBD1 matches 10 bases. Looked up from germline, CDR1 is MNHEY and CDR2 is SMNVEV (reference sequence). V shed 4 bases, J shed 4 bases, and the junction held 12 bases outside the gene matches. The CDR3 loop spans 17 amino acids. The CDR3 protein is CASSSPGTGVISTEAFF. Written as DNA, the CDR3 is TGTGCCAGCAGTTCCCCCGGGACAGGGGTGATTTCCACTGAAGCTTTCTTT.

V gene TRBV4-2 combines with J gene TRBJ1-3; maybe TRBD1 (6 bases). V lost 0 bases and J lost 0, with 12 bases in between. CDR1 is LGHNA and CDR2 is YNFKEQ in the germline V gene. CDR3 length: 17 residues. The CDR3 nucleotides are TGTGCCAGCAGCCAAGATACAGGGATGTTCTCTGGAAACACCATATATTTT. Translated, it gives CASSQDTGMFSGNTIYF.

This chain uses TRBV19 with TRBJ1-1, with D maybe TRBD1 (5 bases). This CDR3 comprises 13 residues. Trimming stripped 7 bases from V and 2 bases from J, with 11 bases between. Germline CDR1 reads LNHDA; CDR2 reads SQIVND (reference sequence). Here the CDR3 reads CASKTGGNTEAFF. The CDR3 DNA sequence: TGTGCCAGTAAAACAGGAGGTAACACTGAAGCTTTCTTT.

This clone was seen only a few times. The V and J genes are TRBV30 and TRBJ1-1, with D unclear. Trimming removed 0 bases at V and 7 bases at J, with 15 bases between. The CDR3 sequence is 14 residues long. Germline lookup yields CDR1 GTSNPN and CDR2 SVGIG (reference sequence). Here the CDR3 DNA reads TGTGCCTGGAGTGTCGGGGTTGGTATAGTTGAAGCTTTCTTT. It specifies CAWSVGVGIVEAFF.

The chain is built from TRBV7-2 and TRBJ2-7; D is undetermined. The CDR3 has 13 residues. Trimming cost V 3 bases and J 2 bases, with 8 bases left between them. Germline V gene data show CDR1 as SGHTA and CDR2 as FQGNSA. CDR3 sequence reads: CASSLAAAYEQYF. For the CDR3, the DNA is TGTGCCAGCAGCTTGGCGGCGGCCTACGAGCAGTACTTC. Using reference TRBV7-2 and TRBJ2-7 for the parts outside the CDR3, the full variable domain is GAGVSQSPSNKVTEKGKDVELRCDPISGHTALYWYRQSLGQGLEFLIYFQGNSAPDKSGLPSDRFSAERTGGSVSTLTIQRTQQEDSAVYLCASSLAAAYEQYFGPGTRLTVT.

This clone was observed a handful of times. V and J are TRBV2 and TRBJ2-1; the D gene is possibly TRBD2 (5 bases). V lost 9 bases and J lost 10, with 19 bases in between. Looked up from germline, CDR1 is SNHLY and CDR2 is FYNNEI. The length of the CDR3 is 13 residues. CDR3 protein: CASRSLDSPEQFF. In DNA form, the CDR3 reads TGTGCCAGTCGGTCCCTGGACTCACCCGAGCAGTTCTTC. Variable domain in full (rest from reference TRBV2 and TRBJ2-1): EPEVTQTPSHQVTQMGQEVILRCVPISNHLYFYWYRQILGQKVEFLVSFYNNEISEKSEIFDDQFSVERPDGSNFTLKIRSTKLEDSAMYFCASRSLDSPEQFFGPGTRLTVL.

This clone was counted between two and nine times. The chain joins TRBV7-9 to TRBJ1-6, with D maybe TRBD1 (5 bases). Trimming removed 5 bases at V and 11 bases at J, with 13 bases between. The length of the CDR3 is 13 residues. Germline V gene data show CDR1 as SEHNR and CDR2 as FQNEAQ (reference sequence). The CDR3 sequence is CASSPPGGAPLHF. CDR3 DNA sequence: TGTGCCAGCAGCCCTCCTGGGGGAGCACCCCTCCACTTT.

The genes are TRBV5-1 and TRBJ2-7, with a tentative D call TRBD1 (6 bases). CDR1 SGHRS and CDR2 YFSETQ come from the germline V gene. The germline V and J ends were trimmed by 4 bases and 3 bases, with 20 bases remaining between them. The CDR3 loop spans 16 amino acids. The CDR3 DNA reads TGCGCCAGCAGCCAGGAGAACAGGGATTTAGGCTACGAGCAGTACTTC. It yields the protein CASSQENRDLGYEQYF.